A selection of T cell receptor beta chains follows, all from one sample in a study of shared clonotypes between healthy human individuals. Measured with immunoSEQ multiplex PCR; TCRdb has only the in-frame clones, and not every one. The sample contains approximately 1.4 million clones, 98% of which appear only once. The sequenced sample was naive CD4+ T cells sorted from blood. These TCRs come from a man aged 30-40 years in good health. The CDR3 runs from the conserved cysteine through the conserved F or W. Fields, in order: J gene, D gene, V gene, clone size, CDR3 protein, CDR3 DNA. The D gene is left open where the match is weak. For some rows the clone size is stated as once, few or many, or as a class when expanded; others skip it.

j_call: TRBJ1-5; d_call: .; v_call: TRBV15; clone_size: .; cdr3_aa: CATSRDPDTNQPQHF; cdr3_nt: TGTGCCACCAGCAGAGATCCGGACACTAATCAGCCCCAGCATTTT
j_call: TRBJ2-7; d_call: .; v_call: TRBV9; clone_size: .; cdr3_aa: CASSVAAGARFEQYF; cdr3_nt: TGTGCCAGCAGCGTAGCGGCGGGGGCTCGGTTCGAGCAGTACTTC
j_call: TRBJ2-5; d_call: TRBD2; v_call: TRBV5-4; clone_size: .; cdr3_aa: CASSLSGRGETQYF; cdr3_nt: TGTGCCAGCAGCTTGTCAGGGAGGGGAGAGACCCAGTACTTC
j_call: TRBJ2-7; d_call: .; v_call: TRBV2; clone_size: once; cdr3_aa: CASSVRYEQYF; cdr3_nt: TGTGCCAGCAGTGTCCGCTACGAGCAGTACTTC
j_call: TRBJ2-3; d_call: TRBD2; v_call: TRBV4-2; clone_size: .; cdr3_aa: CASSQAAALAGVMDTQYF; cdr3_nt: TGTGCCAGCAGCCAAGCCGCTGCACTAGCGGGAGTTATGGATACGCAGTATTTT
j_call: TRBJ2-1; d_call: TRBD2; v_call: TRBV9; clone_size: .; cdr3_aa: CASSRQLAGGGNEQFF; cdr3_nt: TGTGCCAGCAGCAGACAACTAGCGGGAGGGGGCAATGAGCAGTTCTTC
j_call: TRBJ2-7; d_call: TRBD1; v_call: TRBV5-4; clone_size: .; cdr3_aa: CASRSGTVPYEQYF; cdr3_nt: TGTGCCAGCAGATCCGGGACAGTTCCCTACGAGCAGTACTTC
j_call: TRBJ1-2; d_call: .; v_call: TRBV7-9; clone_size: .; cdr3_aa: CASSKRGEDGYTF; cdr3_nt: TGTGCCAGCAGCAAGCGGGGAGAGGATGGCTACACCTTC
j_call: TRBJ2-7; d_call: TRBD1; v_call: TRBV29-1; clone_size: once; cdr3_aa: CSVGDRLGEQYF; cdr3_nt: TGCAGCGTGGGGGACAGGTTGGGCGAGCAGTACTTC
j_call: TRBJ2-1; d_call: TRBD1; v_call: TRBV29-1; clone_size: .; cdr3_aa: CSVRDRGLSGQVPQFF; cdr3_nt: TGCAGCGTGCGGGACAGGGGTCTTAGCGGCCAGGTGCCCCAGTTCTTC
j_call: TRBJ2-7; d_call: TRBD1; v_call: TRBV27; clone_size: .; cdr3_aa: CASRGDRAPGEQYF; cdr3_nt: TGTGCCAGCAGGGGGGACAGGGCTCCGGGCGAGCAGTACTTC
j_call: TRBJ2-5; d_call: TRBD2; v_call: TRBV18; clone_size: .; cdr3_aa: CASSPVSGRGETQYF; cdr3_nt: TGTGCCAGCTCACCAGTTAGCGGGAGAGGTGAGACCCAGTACTTC
j_call: TRBJ2-7; d_call: .; v_call: TRBV6-1; clone_size: .; cdr3_aa: CASKRVSYEQYF; cdr3_nt: TGTGCCAGCAAGCGGGTTTCCTACGAGCAGTACTTC
j_call: TRBJ2-1; d_call: .; v_call: TRBV6-4; clone_size: .; cdr3_aa: CASSDSGRGHNEQFF; cdr3_nt: TGTGCCAGCAGTGACTCAGGGAGAGGTCACAATGAGCAGTTCTTC
j_call: TRBJ2-7; d_call: TRBD1; v_call: TRBV29-1; clone_size: .; cdr3_aa: CSVWGQGASYEQYF; cdr3_nt: TGCAGCGTTTGGGGACAGGGAGCCTCCTACGAGCAGTACTTC
j_call: TRBJ1-3; d_call: .; v_call: TRBV6-1; clone_size: .; cdr3_aa: CASSEGTTSGNTIYF; cdr3_nt: TGTGCCAGCAGTGAAGGGACGACCTCTGGAAACACCATATATTTT
j_call: TRBJ1-2; d_call: TRBD1; v_call: TRBV4-1; clone_size: .; cdr3_aa: CASSHHSVAAGGGNYGYTF; cdr3_nt: TGCGCCAGCAGCCACCATTCGGTTGCCGCAGGGGGCGGAAACTATGGCTACACCTTC
j_call: TRBJ1-1; d_call: TRBD1; v_call: TRBV5-8; clone_size: .; cdr3_aa: CASSLVPGQGFYEAFF; cdr3_nt: TGTGCCAGCAGCTTGGTACCGGGACAGGGCTTCTATGAAGCTTTCTTT
j_call: TRBJ1-1; d_call: .; v_call: TRBV7-2; clone_size: .; cdr3_aa: CASSLVWGSTEAFF; cdr3_nt: TGTGCCAGCAGCTTAGTTTGGGGAAGTACTGAAGCTTTCTTT
j_call: TRBJ2-7; d_call: TRBD1; v_call: TRBV5-1; clone_size: .; cdr3_aa: CASSLEIGGRTTYEQYF; cdr3_nt: TGCGCCAGCAGCTTGGAAATAGGGGGCAGGACGACCTACGAGCAGTACTTC
j_call: TRBJ2-1; d_call: .; v_call: TRBV5-1; clone_size: .; cdr3_aa: CASSLDSRISYNEQFF; cdr3_nt: TGCGCCAGCAGCTTGGATTCTAGGATCTCCTACAATGAGCAGTTCTTC
j_call: TRBJ2-3; d_call: .; v_call: TRBV15; clone_size: .; cdr3_aa: CATSRGLSDTQYF; cdr3_nt: TGTGCCACCAGCAGAGGCCTCTCCGATACGCAGTATTTT
j_call: TRBJ2-7; d_call: .; v_call: TRBV19; clone_size: .; cdr3_aa: CASRGAGRSYEQYF; cdr3_nt: TGTGCCAGTAGAGGGGCAGGGAGGAGCTACGAGCAGTACTTC
j_call: TRBJ2-5; d_call: .; v_call: TRBV11-2; clone_size: .; cdr3_aa: CASSPRVGVQQETQYF; cdr3_nt: TGTGCCAGCAGCCCCCGGGTGGGGGTCCAACAAGAGACCCAGTACTTC